Included here is one T cell receptor (beta chain) sequence, with context. This CDR3 is built from 13 residues. Profiled with immunoSEQ multiplex PCR; TCRdb holds only in-frame clones, not every one. This sample has about 100,000 clones, with 92% found just once. The data stem from a study of T cell changes during pregnancy in multiple sclerosis. The TCR comes from a female donor with multiple sclerosis, enrolled in a pregnancy study. The source was peripheral blood, collected after pregnancy. J is TRBJ1-1 and V is TRBV21-1; TRBD1, as called in the table, went unchecked against the DNA. TRBV21-1 corresponds to a pseudogene. This chain's CDR3 is CASVQDRNTEAFF. CDR3 DNA sequence: TGTGCCAGCGTACAAGACAGGAACACTGAAGCTTTCTTT.